The clone carrying this T cell receptor beta chain was observed a handful of times. What it recognizes is unknown. This record comes from a study of spatial heterogeneity in lung cancer. Time point here: sample taken at primary tumor resection. TCRdb fed the 5' RACE reads into MiXCR, producing one record per CDR3 protein. The repertoire holds approximately 1,400 distinct CDR3 sequences, with about 10% as singletons. Whole-study findings and limits: For expanded intratumoral alpha and beta TCRs, counts tracked tumor mutation counts.

The CDR3 consists of 16 residues. Germline-derived CDR1 and CDR2 are MNHNY and SVGAGI (reference sequence). V lost 5 bases to trimming and J lost 2 bases; unmatched junction nucleotides: 4. The chain is built from TRBV6-6 and TRBJ2-6, with 9 nucleotides matching TRBD1. The sequencing here drew on lung tumor tissue, taken at surgery. This receptor was identified in a female donor with early-stage non-small cell lung cancer. The CDR3 bases are TGTGCCAGCAGTACACAGGGGGCGCCTGGGGCCAACGTCCTGACTTTC. Translation: CASSTQGAPGANVLTF.